One and the same sample provided the 32 T cell receptor beta chains below, sequenced in a study of T cell responses to AZD1222 COVID-19 vaccine. The protocol was immunoSEQ multiplex PCR, while the TCRdb copy is restricted to in-frame clones and leaves out a portion. The sample consists of around 130,000 clones, roughly 86% of them appearing once. Specimen: peripheral blood, collected 28 days after the second AZD1222 dose. The receptors here all came from an adult who received the AZD1222 COVID-19 vaccine.

The chain combines TRBV6-2 or TRBV6-3 with TRBJ2-2; 10 bases map to TRBD2. V shed 4 bases, J shed 3 bases, and the junction held 8 bases outside the gene matches. Germline CDR1 MNHEY, CDR2 SVGEGT. This CDR3 region has 17 residues. The CDR3 sequence is CASSFDSGGRHTGELFF. CDR3 sequence (DNA): TGTGCCAGCAGTTTCGATAGCGGGGGGAGGCACACCGGGGAGCTGTTTTTT.

This clone occurred once. CDR3: CASSARPGQGLDEQYF. The CDR3 bases are TGTGCCAGCAGCGCCCGCCCGGGACAGGGACTGGACGAGCAGTACTTC. The chain joins TRBV14 to TRBJ2-7; 9 bases are shared with TRBD1. This CDR3 comprises 16 residues. With V trimmed by 5 bases and J by 5 bases, 13 bases remained unmatched. CDR1 is SGHDN, CDR2 FVKESK, per germline.

The rearrangement uses TRBV6-9 and TRBJ2-1, with D hard to call. V was clipped by 11 bases and J by 7 bases, with 18 bases between them. Germline assignment: CDR1 MNHGY and CDR2 SVAAGI. This CDR3 has 13 amino acids. This CDR3 reads CAPYTPSKNEQFF. Written as DNA, the CDR3 is TGTGCCCCTTATACACCGAGCAAGAATGAGCAGTTCTTC.

This chain uses TRBV11-2 with TRBJ2-3; a possible D gene is TRBD2 (5 bases). Germline V gene data show CDR1 as SGHAT and CDR2 as FQNNGV. V shed 5 bases and J shed 2 bases, with 17 bases lying between them. This CDR3 is 16 amino acids long. The CDR3 coding sequence is TGTGCCAGCAGCCCCTTGGCGGGTGGGGACACAGATACGCAGTATTTT. Its translation is CASSPLAGGDTDTQYF.

The V call is TRBV5-6, the J call TRBJ2-7, with a possible D match to TRBD2 (6 bases). V was shortened by 4 bases and J by 7 bases, with 15 bases between the two germline ends. The CDR3 has 13 amino acids. The V gene's germline CDR1 is SGHDT and CDR2 YYEEEE. For the CDR3, the DNA is TGTGCCAGCAGCGTGGGACTCAGAGGGGAGCAGTACTTC. It codes for CASSVGLRGEQYF.

This clone has only a few counts. The chain employs TRBV28 and TRBJ1-1; weak D call: TRBD1 (5 bases). Germline CDR1 MDHEN, CDR2 SYDVKM. The CDR3 has 15 residues. The V end was cut by 5 bases, the J end by 5 bases, with 18 bases between. For the CDR3, the DNA is TGTGCCAGCAGTCCCTCAGGGAGAGGAGAAACTGAAGCTTTCTTT. Residues: CASSPSGRGETEAFF.

The CDR3 protein is CASSQQDLPQHF. The CDR3 DNA sequence: TGTGCCAGCAGCCAACAGGACCTTCCCCAGCATTTT. V usage is TRBV7-9 and J usage is TRBJ1-5, with D perhaps matching TRBD1 (5 bases). CDR3 length equals 12 residues. CDR1 is SEHNR, CDR2 FQNEAQ, per germline (reference sequence). Trimming shortened V by 5 bases and J by 10 bases, and 12 bases separated the two germline ends.

This clone came up once. This chain joins TRBV6-5 and TRBJ1-2; 11 positions match TRBD1. Germline V CDR1 and CDR2: MNHEY, SVGAGI. With 6 bases clipped from V and 6 bases from J, the junction kept 3 bases outside the gene matches. The CDR3 sequence is 13 residues long. Here the CDR3 DNA reads TGTGCCAGCAGCTTGGACAGGGGGCATGGCTACACCTTC. Its translation is CASSLDRGHGYTF.

DNA for the CDR3: TGTGCCAGCTCCCGAACAGGGATTGGTGAGACCCAGTACTTC. This translates into CASSRTGIGETQYF. The chain recombines TRBV27 with TRBJ2-5; maybe TRBD1 (6 bases). Germline loops: CDR1 MNHEY, CDR2 SMNVEV (reference sequence). The ends were cut back, 8 bases at V and 5 bases at J, with 18 bases in the middle. There are 14 residues in the CDR3.

The chain carries TRBV5-1 and TRBJ2-3, with D possibly being TRBD1 or TRBD2 (6 bases each). V was shortened by 4 bases and J by 4 bases, with 16 bases between the two germline ends. CDR1 is SGHRS, CDR2 YFSETQ, per germline. This CDR3 is 15 amino acids long. The CDR3 region is CASSQVGGRADTQYF. The CDR3 DNA sequence: TGCGCCAGCAGCCAAGTGGGGGGCCGCGCAGATACGCAGTATTTT.

The chain recombines TRBV6-5 with TRBJ2-3, with unresolved D. The CDR3 runs 14 residues. Germline lookup yields CDR1 MNHEY and CDR2 SVGAGI. V gave up 0 bases and J gave up 3 bases, with 7 bases separating them. CDR3 DNA: TGTGCCAGCAGTTACTCGACCGGAACAGATACGCAGTATTTT. The encoded protein is CASSYSTGTDTQYF.

V usage is TRBV4-1 and J usage is TRBJ2-3, with 9 bases fitting TRBD2. From germline, CDR1 is MGHRA and CDR2 YSYEKL. J was trimmed by 2 bases and V by 4 bases; bases with no gene match: 7. The CDR3 has 16 residues. CDR3: CASSRITSGLTDTQYF. CDR3 coding DNA: TGCGCCAGCAGCCGGATTACTAGCGGGCTCACAGATACGCAGTATTTT.

The chain employs TRBV2 and TRBJ2-3, with TRBD1 as a possible D gene (5 bases). Trimming left V 0 bases short and J 2 bases short, with 15 bases between. Germline values: CDR1 SNHLY, CDR2 FYNNEI. The CDR3 spans 17 residues. CDR3 loop: CASSEAPGWGNTDTQYF. For the CDR3, the DNA is TGTGCCAGCAGTGAAGCGCCCGGGTGGGGCAACACAGATACGCAGTATTTT.

V and J are TRBV20-1 and TRBJ2-7; 12 nucleotides agree with TRBD2. CDR1 is DFQATT and CDR2 is SNEGSKA in the germline V gene (reference sequence). V shed 3 bases, J shed 6 bases, and the junction held 6 bases outside the gene matches. The CDR3 runs 14 residues. The CDR3: CSASSSGRAFEQYF. CDR3 coding DNA: TGCAGTGCTAGTTCTAGCGGGAGGGCCTTCGAGCAGTACTTC.

Worth noting for this clone: The junction and the germline gene differ at one end; a read error may be behind it. The chain employs TRBV18 and TRBJ2-7, with 7 bases aligning to TRBD1. CDR1 and CDR2 from the germline V gene are KGHSH and LQKENI. This CDR3 region has 12 residues. The CDR3 reads CASSRNGQAKDF. The CDR3 nucleotides are TGTGCCAGCTCACGGAACGGACAGGCTAAAGACTTC. Full variable domain (remainder filled in from reference TRBV18 and TRBJ2-7): NAGVMQNPRHLVRRRGQEARLRCSPMKGHSHVYWYRQLPEEGLKFMVYLQKENIIDESGMPKERFSAEFPKEGPSILRIQQVVRGDSAAYFCASSRNGQAKDFGPGTRLTVT.

The chain combines TRBV7-9 with TRBJ2-7; D remains unclear. Germline CDR1 is SEHNR and CDR2 is FQNEAQ (reference sequence). Trimming removed 5 bases from V and 3 bases from J, with 14 bases in between. This CDR3 is 14 amino acids long. Here the CDR3 DNA reads TGTGCCAGCAGCCCAGACACCCTGAGCTACGAGCAGTACTTC. This encodes CASSPDTLSYEQYF. Supplemented by reference TRBV7-9 and TRBJ2-7, the full variable domain reads DTGVSQNPRHKITKRGQNVTFRCDPISEHNRLYWYRQTLGQGPEFLTYFQNEAQLEKSRLLSDRFSAERPKGSFSTLEIQRTEQGDSAMYLCASSPDTLSYEQYFGPGTRLTVT.

The V and J genes are TRBV20-1 and TRBJ2-5; D not certain. CDR3 length: 10 residues. The ends were cut back, 5 bases at V and 5 bases at J, with 6 bases in the middle. The germline V gene has CDR1 DFQATT and CDR2 SNEGSKA (reference sequence). CDR3 bases: TGCAGTGCTCTGGGGGAGACCCAGTACTTC. Translated, it gives CSALGETQYF.

The chain uses TRBV4-2 and TRBJ2-1; D gene unclear. The CDR3 extends over 15 amino acids. The V end was cut by 1 base, the J end by 1 base, with 8 bases between. Germline-derived CDR1 and CDR2 are LGHNA and YNFKEQ. CDR3 in amino acids: CASSQVAVSYNEQFF. The CDR3 region has the DNA TGTGCCAGCAGCCAAGTGGCAGTGTCCTACAATGAGCAGTTCTTC.

The V and J genes are TRBV3-1 (or the pseudogene TRBV3-2) and TRBJ1-1; D might be TRBD1 (6 bases). Trimming took off 1 base at V and 4 bases at J, with 13 bases between the two ends. Germline values: CDR1 LGHDT, CDR2 YNNKEL (reference sequence). The CDR3 runs 15 residues. CDR3 in amino acids: CASSQAWGGGTEAFF. DNA for the CDR3: TGTGCCAGCAGCCAAGCTTGGGGAGGGGGCACTGAAGCTTTCTTT.

This clone was counted once. This chain links TRBV5-1 with TRBJ1-1; D gene unclear. The CDR3 loop spans 14 amino acids. V lost 0 bases and J 4 bases, leaving 10 bases between the germline ends. Germline CDR1 is SGHRS and CDR2 is YFSETQ. The CDR3, as DNA: TGCGCCAGCAGCTTGGTCCAGGACGGCACTGAAGCTTTCTTT. Translated, it gives CASSLVQDGTEAFF.

This rearrangement joins TRBV9 to TRBJ1-5, with D uncertain. V dropped 0 bases and J dropped 0 bases, with 4 bases sitting between them. This CDR3 contains 14 residues. Germline V gene data show CDR1 as SGDLS and CDR2 as YYNGEE. The CDR3 here is CASSVGVSNQPQHF. The CDR3 DNA reads as TGTGCCAGCAGCGTAGGAGTTAGCAATCAGCCCCAGCATTTT.

V and J are TRBV2 and TRBJ1-6, with TRBD1 matching over 7 bases. CDR3 length: 15 amino acids. CDR1 SNHLY and CDR2 FYNNEI come from the germline V gene. V shed 7 bases and J 1 base; nucleotides not matched to a gene: 4. The CDR3 region has the DNA TGTGCCAGCAAGGGGACAGAGTCCTATAATTCACCCCTCCACTTT. Encoded protein: CASKGTESYNSPLHF. The full variable domain, rest sourced from reference TRBV2 and TRBJ1-6, is EPEVTQTPSHQVTQMGQEVILRCVPISNHLYFYWYRQILGQKVEFLVSFYNNEISEKSEIFDDQFSVERPDGSNFTLKIRSTKLEDSAMYFCASKGTESYNSPLHFGNGTRLTVT.

V usage is TRBV10-3 and J usage is TRBJ2-6, with D uncertain. The CDR3 spans 15 residues. Trimming took 4 bases from V and 1 from J, leaving 8 bases between them. CDR1 and CDR2 from the germline V gene are ENHRY and SYGVKD. CDR3 coding DNA: TGTGCCATCAGTGCCCTTACTTCTGGGGCCAACGTCCTGACTTTC. As protein: CAISALTSGANVLTF.

The CDR3 sequence: CSVEGGRVGNEQFF. CDR3 in DNA: TGCAGCGTTGAGGGGGGACGGGTTGGCAATGAGCAGTTCTTC. The V gene is TRBV29-1, the J gene TRBJ2-1, with D perhaps TRBD2 (6 bases). Trimming removed 3 bases at V and 6 bases at J, with 15 bases between. Germline V gene sequence: CDR1 SQVTM, CDR2 ANQGSEA. The CDR3 sequence is 14 residues long.

The chain carries TRBV21-1 and TRBJ1-4; the table's D gene call, TRBD1, was not cross checked with the DNA. TRBV21-1 is marked as a pseudogene. The CDR3 consists of 18 residues. CDR3 in DNA: TGTGCCAGCAGCACGAACAGGGGGCTGAGGAAAACTAATGAAAAACTGTTTTTT. It encodes CASSTNRGLRKTNEKLFF.

The CDR3 DNA follows: TGTGCCAGTGTGGACAGGGCCGGCTCTGGAAACACCATATATTTT. Translated: CASVDRAGSGNTIYF. The rearrangement links TRBV19 to TRBJ1-3, with TRBD1 identical over 8 bases. The CDR3 length is 15 residues. The trim removed 8 bases at V and 0 bases at J, leaving 6 bases unmatched. CDR1 and CDR2 (germline): LNHDA, SQIVND (reference sequence).

The CDR3 loop is CASSPSGANTGELFF. DNA of the CDR3: TGTGCCAGCAGCCCCAGCGGGGCGAACACCGGGGAGCTGTTTTTT. V gene TRBV9 combines with J gene TRBJ2-2; 7 bases line up with TRBD2. The CDR3 length is 15 residues. V was pared by 4 bases and J by 0 bases, with 3 bases of the junction left unmatched. Germline CDR1 SGDLS, CDR2 YYNGEE.

The CDR3 DNA is TGTGCCAGCAGTGAAACTCCGACGTCCAATCAGCCCCAGCATTTT. This codes for CASSETPTSNQPQHF. This chain uses TRBV6-1 with TRBJ1-5; no reliable D call. V gave up 2 bases and J gave up 3 bases, with 11 bases separating them. The CDR3 is 15 residues long. Per the germline V gene, CDR1 is MNHNS and CDR2 is SASEGT.

This sequence joins TRBV7-8 and TRBJ2-7, with D perhaps matching TRBD2 (5 bases). V was cut by 6 bases and J by 0 bases, with 6 bases left in between. The CDR3 is 12 amino acids. CDR1 and CDR2 (germline): SGHVS, FQNEAQ. CDR3 sequence: CASRRDSYEQYF. The CDR3 DNA reads TGTGCCAGCAGACGGGACTCCTACGAGCAGTACTTC.

This rearrangement joins TRBV27 to TRBJ1-1, with 7 bases lining up with TRBD1. Germline-derived CDR1 and CDR2 are MNHEY and SMNVEV (reference sequence). The CDR3 is 15 amino acids. The V and J ends lost 4 bases and 4 bases, in that order; junction bases with no gene match: 9. The CDR3 nucleotides read TGTGCCAGCAGTTCCCTACAGGGGTTGGGCACTGAAGCTTTCTTT. It translates to CASSSLQGLGTEAFF.

V usage is TRBV3-1 (or the pseudogene TRBV3-2) and J usage is TRBJ1-1, with no clear D. This CDR3 region has 13 residues. V lost 1 base, J lost 6 bases, and 9 bases lay in between. Germline CDR1 LGHDT, CDR2 YNNKEL (reference sequence). CDR3 region: CASSQGGAAEAFF. CDR3 nucleotides: TGTGCCAGCAGCCAAGGGGGTGCGGCTGAAGCTTTCTTT.

The chain carries TRBV6-5 and TRBJ1-5; perhaps TRBD1 as D (5 bases). Trimming pared 7 bases from V and 5 bases from J, leaving 12 bases between. This CDR3 contains 13 residues. The germline gives CDR1 MNHEY, CDR2 SVGAGI. CDR3 nucleotide sequence: TGTGCCAGCAAGCGAAGGGGCTATCAGCCCCAGCATTTT. Residues: CASKRRGYQPQHF.